The clone carrying this T cell receptor beta chain was recorded at least ten times. The record originates from a study of neurological immune-mediated disorders. This CDR3 has 13 residues. Germline loops: CDR1 DFQATT, CDR2 SNEGSKA (reference sequence). V was pared by 3 bases and J by 6 bases, with 15 bases between. The authors made cDNA by 5'RACE with 10-nucleotide random UMIs. Using its own MiXCR run on the 5' RACE reads, TCRdb lists one record per CDR3 protein. This sample has about 76,000 distinct CDR3 sequences, with 15% to 20% found just once. The rearrangement joins TRBV20-1 to TRBJ2-7; the D is unclear. This TCR was recovered from a middle-aged woman in good health. What was sequenced was PBMCs. In DNA, the CDR3 is TGCAGTGCTAGTCCAGGCCCCCTGCTCGAGCAGTACTTC. Translation: CSASPGPLLEQYF.